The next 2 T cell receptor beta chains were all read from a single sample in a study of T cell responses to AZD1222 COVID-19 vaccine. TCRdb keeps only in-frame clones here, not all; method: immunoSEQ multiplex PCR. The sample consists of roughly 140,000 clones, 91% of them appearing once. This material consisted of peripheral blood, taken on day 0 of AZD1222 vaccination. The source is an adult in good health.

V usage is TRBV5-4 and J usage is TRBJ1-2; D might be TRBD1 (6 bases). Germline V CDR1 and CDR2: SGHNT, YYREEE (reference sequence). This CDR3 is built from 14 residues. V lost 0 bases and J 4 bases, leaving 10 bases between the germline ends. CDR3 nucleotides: TGTGCCAGCAGCTTGGGGGGGGCCCCCTATGGCTACACCTTC. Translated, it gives CASSLGGAPYGYTF.

For the CDR3, the DNA is TGTGCCAGCGCCAAGGCGGGAGGGGTAGAGACCCAGTACTTC. This translates into CASAKAGGVETQYF. J is TRBJ2-5 and V is TRBV3-1 (or the pseudogene TRBV3-2), with 9 bases aligning to TRBD2. Germline values: CDR1 LGHDT, CDR2 YNNKEL (reference sequence). Losses at the gene ends were 8 bases for V and 4 bases for J; bases not matched to a gene: 8. This CDR3 spans 14 amino acids.